These 30 T cell receptor beta chains were all obtained from the same sample, sequenced in a study of glioma-infiltrating T cells (TCRdb year 2016). The instrument was an Illumina MiSeq. The iRepertoire nested amplicon-rescue multiplex PCR (arm-PCR) platform was used to amplify TCR alpha and beta CDR3 regions from RNA. TCRdb applied fastp at Q25 and MiXCR to the public reads, then kept only in-frame beta chains. Every CDR3 protein is listed once, alongside the most common genes and DNA of its rows. Counted in this sample were 150,000 to 200,000 distinct CDR3 sequences; over 25% of them appeared once. Around 20% of the sample goes to the ten largest clones. Sequenced material: glioma tissue, nonneoplastic brain tissue, or PBMCs (not recorded which). These receptor sequences come from a human donor with low-grade glioma or glioblastoma, undergoing nonglioma brain surgery, or in good health (not recorded which).

This clonotype was picked up many times. J is TRBJ2-7 and V is TRBV27; D perhaps matches TRBD1 (6 bases). This CDR3 comprises 16 residues. Germline V CDR1 and CDR2: MNHEY, SMNVEV (reference sequence). V was trimmed by 4 bases and J by 0 bases, leaving 16 bases between them. CDR3: CASSSPGGDSSYEQYF. The DNA for the CDR3 is TGTGCCAGCAGTTCACCTGGGGGCGATAGCTCCTACGAGCAGTACTTC.

Details on this clonotype: A read error may produce the germline difference seen at one junction end. The rearrangement uses TRBV12-3 or TRBV12-4 and TRBJ2-1; no clear D. This CDR3 spans 14 amino acids. The CDR3 reads CASTLLGPVDEQLF. DNA of the CDR3: TGTGCCAGCACCCTATTGGGCCCTGTAGATGAGCAGCTCTTC.

This clonotype appeared many times. As DNA, the CDR3 is TGTGCCATCAAGGGACAGGGGAACACCGGGGAGCTGTTTTTT. It encodes CAIKGQGNTGELFF. The V call is TRBV6-1, the J call TRBJ2-2; 9 positions match TRBD1. CDR1 and CDR2 (germline): MNHNS, SASEGT. Germline trimming cut 10 bases from V and 1 base from J; bases unmatched to any gene: 4. The CDR3 totals 14 residues.

The chain joins TRBV29-1 to TRBJ2-1; D remains unclear. Trimming pared 4 bases from V and 3 bases from J, leaving 7 bases between. Germline V gives CDR1 SQVTM, CDR2 ANQGSEA. The CDR3 is 12 residues long. DNA of the CDR3: TGCAGCGTTGGGACGGACTACAATGAGCAGTTCTTC. Its translation is CSVGTDYNEQFF.

V gene TRBV20-1 combines with J gene TRBJ2-1; TRBD2 matches 14 bases. The CDR3 has 16 residues. V trimming: 3 bases; J trimming: 7 bases; junction bases outside the gene matches: 8. Germline V gene data show CDR1 as DFQATT and CDR2 as SNEGSKA (reference sequence). Here the CDR3 DNA reads TGCAGTGCTAGGGAGGGACTAGCGGGAGAGGGGAATGAGCAGTTCTTC. The encoded protein is CSAREGLAGEGNEQFF.

The J gene is TRBJ2-7, the V gene TRBV5-5; D could derive from TRBD1 or TRBD2 (5 bases each). The CDR3 is made up of 17 amino acids. Trimming stripped 0 bases from V and 1 base from J, with 17 bases between. CDR1 is SGHKS and CDR2 is YYEKEE in the germline V gene (reference sequence). CDR3 sequence: CASSLAPGAGRSYEQYF. CDR3 sequence (DNA): TGTGCCAGCAGCTTGGCCCCCGGGGCAGGTCGTTCCTACGAGCAGTACTTC.

The chain carries TRBV18 and TRBJ2-3; possibly TRBD2 for D (6 bases). Trimming took 6 bases from V and 4 from J, leaving 26 bases between them. Germline values: CDR1 KGHSH, CDR2 LQKENI. The CDR3 consists of 18 residues. In DNA form, the CDR3 reads TGTGCCAGCTCGCGTCTCTTCAACGGGGGACGCCCCGCAGATACGCAGTATTTT. It is translated as CASSRLFNGGRPADTQYF. The whole variable domain, filled in from reference TRBV18 and TRBJ2-3, reads NAGVMQNPRHLVRRRGQEARLRCSPMKGHSHVYWYRQLPEEGLKFMVYLQKENIIDESGMPKERFSAEFPKEGPSILRIQQVVRGDSAAYFCASSRLFNGGRPADTQYFGPGTRLTVL.

In this sample, this clonotype turned up once. V and J are TRBV20-1 and TRBJ2-7; TRBD1 is a possible D gene (6 bases). Trimming shortened V by 6 bases and J by 9 bases, and 21 bases separated the two germline ends. Germline V gene lookup returns CDR1 DFQATT and CDR2 SNEGSKA (reference sequence). The CDR3 is 13 residues long. The CDR3 DNA follows: TGCAGTGCGCCTCTCGGACAGAGCTACTGGCAGTACTTC. Protein sequence: CSAPLGQSYWQYF.

There are many counts of this clonotype. CDR3 in DNA: TGTGCCAGCAGCCTTGACAGGGGGACAAATCAGCCCCAGCATTTT. Protein sequence: CASSLDRGTNQPQHF. The chain has TRBV28 and TRBJ1-5; 9 bases are a match to TRBD1. CDR1 MDHEN and CDR2 SYDVKM come from the germline V gene. CDR3 size: 15 residues. With 6 bases clipped from V and 4 bases from J, the junction kept 7 bases outside the gene matches.

Comments on this clonotype: A much larger clone differs by one base, so this may be a read error. The chain has TRBV7-2 and TRBJ2-2; D is ambiguous. There are 15 residues in the CDR3. In germline, CDR1 is SGHTA, CDR2 FQGNSA. The CDR3 sequence: CASSFFASNNGELFF. The CDR3 nucleotides are TGTGCCAGCAGCTTTTTCGCATCGAACAACGGGGAGCTGTTTTTT. Full variable domain (missing parts from reference TRBV7-2 and TRBJ2-2): GAGVSQSPSNKVTEKGKDVELRCDPISGHTALYWYRQSLGQGLEFLIYFQGNSAPDKSGLPSDRFSAERTGGSVSTLTIQRTQQEDSAVYLCASSFFASNNGELFFGEGSRLTVL.

In its sample, this clonotype was seen many times. The V call is TRBV7-9, the J call TRBJ2-3, with 8 positions matching TRBD2. Germline loops: CDR1 SEHNR, CDR2 FQNEAQ (reference sequence). CDR3 size: 17 residues. Trimming removed 1 base from V and 5 bases from J; junction bases left unmatched: 11. This CDR3 is CASSLDLAGPGKDTQYF. CDR3 sequence (DNA): TGTGCCAGCAGCTTAGACCTAGCGGGCCCTGGAAAAGATACGCAGTATTTT.

This chain joins TRBV28 and TRBJ2-2; no clear D. This CDR3 spans 16 amino acids. The V end lost 3 bases, the J end lost 3 bases, and 14 bases lay between the germline ends. From germline, CDR1 is MDHEN and CDR2 SYDVKM. The CDR3, as DNA: TGTGCCAGCAGTTTTCTGGAAAGCCGCGACACCGGGGAGCTGTTTTTT. Amino acids: CASSFLESRDTGELFF.

The table lists this clonotype with many counts. The chain links TRBV20-1 to TRBJ2-7; 9 bases fit TRBD2. This CDR3 contains 15 residues. CDR1 DFQATT and CDR2 SNEGSKA come from the germline V gene (reference sequence). V was clipped by 5 bases and J by 4 bases; unmatched bases: 12. CDR3 bases: TGCAGTGCTGGTCAACCGGGACTAGCAGTATACGAGCAGTACTTC. This gives the protein CSAGQPGLAVYEQYF.

The chain recombines TRBV7-2 with TRBJ2-7, with D hard to call. The CDR3 contains 13 residues. Germline CDR1 is SGHTA and CDR2 is FQGNSA. The ends were cut back, 3 bases at V and 3 bases at J, with 9 bases in the middle. For the CDR3, the DNA is TGTGCCAGCAGCTTTGAACACCTCTACGAGCAGTACTTC. Translating gives CASSFEHLYEQYF.

The chain employs TRBV5-1 and TRBJ2-1; no firm D call. The V gene lost 4 bases and the J gene lost 6 bases, with 11 bases spanning the gap. Per germline, CDR1 SGHRS and CDR2 YFSETQ. The CDR3 is 13 amino acids. Written as DNA, the CDR3 is TGCGCCAGCAGCCTGTTTGTGAGCAATGAGCAGTTCTTC. Translation: CASSLFVSNEQFF.

This clonotype was counted ten times or more. V gene TRBV27 combines with J gene TRBJ2-7; D ambiguous. The germline V gene encodes CDR1 MNHEY and CDR2 SMNVEV (reference sequence). Trimming stripped 5 bases from V and 6 bases from J, with 14 bases between. The CDR3 runs to 13 residues. CDR3 DNA sequence: TGTGCCAGCAGTGCATCTCTGTGGGGCGAGCAGTACTTC. Translation gives CASSASLWGEQYF.

As concerns this clonotype: A much larger clone differs by one base, so this may be a read error. This chain uses TRBV7-2 with TRBJ2-5; 7 nucleotides line up with TRBD2. The germline V gene has CDR1 SGHTA and CDR2 FQGNSA. CDR3 length: 16 amino acids. The CDR3 spells CASSLAERGLQETQHF. The DNA for the CDR3 is TGTGCCAGCAGCTTAGCGGAGCGGGGACTACAAGAGACCCAGCACTTC.

About this clonotype itself: This sequence may be a read error, since a much larger clone differs from it by one base. Since the CDR3 does not end with the conserved phenylalanine or tryptophan, this likely comes from a read error. This chain links TRBV28 with TRBJ1-1; D remains unclear. The germline CDR1 and CDR2 sequences are MDHEN and SYDVKM. CDR3 length equals 14 residues. Written as DNA, the CDR3 is TGTGCCAGAAGTTTTCGGAACGCGAACACTGAAGCTTTCCTT. Translated: CARSFRNANTEAFL.

This clonotype appeared many times. The genes are TRBV11-2 and TRBJ2-3; unclear D gene. The CDR3 runs to 15 residues. V lost 4 bases and J lost 2, with 13 bases in between. The germline gives CDR1 SGHAT, CDR2 FQNNGV. This CDR3 is CASSSPTLHTDTQYF. The CDR3, as DNA: TGTGCCAGCAGCTCTCCGACACTTCACACAGATACGCAGTATTTT. The full variable domain, its missing parts supplied by reference TRBV11-2 and TRBJ2-3, is EAGVAQSPRYKIIEKRQSVAFWCNPISGHATLYWYQQILGQGPKLLIQFQNNGVVDDSQLPKDRFSAERLKGVDSTLKIQPAKLEDSAVYLCASSSPTLHTDTQYFGPGTRLTVL.

Worth noting for this clonotype: With a much larger clone just one base away, this may be a read error. The rearrangement links TRBV9 to TRBJ1-6; no definite D call. The CDR3 contains 13 residues. Germline values: CDR1 SGDLS, CDR2 YYNGEE. V was clipped by 5 bases and J by 10 bases, with 13 bases between them. The CDR3 bases are TGTGCCAGCAGTTCAGAGGTTCCGTCACCCCTCCACTTT. Translated: CASSSEVPSPLHF.

The chain carries TRBV19 and TRBJ2-2; D not certain. Trimming took 6 bases from V and 1 from J, leaving 12 bases between them. Germline CDR1 LNHDA, CDR2 SQIVND (reference sequence). This CDR3 has 15 amino acids. The CDR3 spells CASRPGLENTGELFF. The CDR3, as DNA: TGTGCCAGTAGACCGGGTCTAGAGAACACCGGGGAGCTGTTTTTT.

A few counts support this clonotype. The chain combines TRBV14 with TRBJ2-7, with D perhaps TRBD1 (6 bases). The V end was cut by 3 bases, the J end by 6 bases, with 24 bases between. The CDR3 runs 17 residues. The germline V gene has CDR1 SGHDN and CDR2 FVKESK. Here the CDR3 reads CASSQTAGGEGLSEQYF. CDR3 sequence (DNA): TGTGCCAGCAGCCAGACCGCTGGGGGCGAGGGTCTGTCCGAGCAGTACTTC.

This clonotype was counted a few times. The chain couples TRBV4-2 to TRBJ2-7; tentative D call: TRBD2 (6 bases). The CDR3 is 16 amino acids. V was clipped by 0 bases and J by 3 bases, with 15 bases between them. Germline lookup yields CDR1 LGHNA and CDR2 YNFKEQ. CDR3 coding DNA: TGTGCCAGCAGCCAAGACTTATCTAGCGTTGTCTACGAGCAGTACTTC. Protein: CASSQDLSSVVYEQYF.

This clonotype occurred a few times. The rearrangement joins TRBV12-3 or TRBV12-4 to TRBJ1-1; D unclear. Trimming left V 1 base short and J 3 bases short, with 12 bases between. The CDR3 contains 15 residues. The CDR3 loop reads CASSLGDGIYTEAFF. The CDR3 region has the DNA TGTGCCAGCAGTTTAGGGGATGGGATATACACTGAAGCTTTCTTT.

The V and J genes are TRBV9 and TRBJ2-1, with 11 positions matching TRBD2. This CDR3 has 15 amino acids. J was trimmed by 3 bases and V by 5 bases; bases with no gene match: 4. Per germline, CDR1 SGDLS and CDR2 YYNGEE. The CDR3 reads CASSGSGRDYNEQFF. Here the CDR3 DNA reads TGTGCCAGCAGTGGTAGCGGGAGGGACTACAATGAGCAGTTCTTC.

This clonotype was observed at least ten times. The chain recombines TRBV28 with TRBJ2-1; D is uncertain. Germline V gene sequence: CDR1 MDHEN, CDR2 SYDVKM. The CDR3 is 12 residues long. Trimming cost V 3 bases and J 8 bases, with 8 bases left between them. In DNA form, the CDR3 reads TGTGCCAGCAGTTTGCCCCTATATGAGCAGTTCTTC. It is translated as CASSLPLYEQFF.

This clonotype was counted at least ten times. The chain joins TRBV20-1 to TRBJ2-5; 9 positions agree with TRBD2. V lost 6 bases and J lost 2; bases outside the gene matches: 10. Germline CDR1 DFQATT, CDR2 SNEGSKA (reference sequence). CDR3 length equals 15 residues. The CDR3 nucleotides are TGCAGTGCGACCTCGACTAGCGGATCACAAGAGACCCAGTACTTC. Its translation: CSATSTSGSQETQYF.

Turning to this clonotype: It is likely a read error, because the conserved phenylalanine at the end of the CDR3 is missing. The chain has TRBV19 and TRBJ1-1; tentative D call: TRBD1 (5 bases). The CDR3 length is 14 residues. CDR1 is LNHDA and CDR2 is SQIVND in the germline V gene (reference sequence). Trimming stripped 4 bases from V and 4 bases from J, with 13 bases between. CDR3 amino acids: CASSTGSWGTEAFL. In nucleotides, the CDR3 is TGTGCCAGTAGTACAGGGTCTTGGGGCACTGAAGCTTTCTTA.

The rearrangement uses TRBV6-2 or TRBV6-3 and TRBJ2-7; TRBD2 might be the D (6 bases). The ends were cut back, 0 bases at V and 3 bases at J, with 15 bases in the middle. This CDR3 is built from 16 residues. Germline CDR1 and CDR2: MNHEY and SVGEGT. The CDR3 protein is CASSYSFGGNRYEQYF. In nucleotides, the CDR3 is TGTGCCAGCAGTTACTCGTTCGGAGGGAATCGCTACGAGCAGTACTTC.

This clonotype was seen repeatedly, ten times or more. The V gene is TRBV5-1, the J gene TRBJ1-5; TRBD1 agrees at 10 bases. Germline V gene lookup returns CDR1 SGHRS and CDR2 YFSETQ. CDR3 size: 15 residues. V shed 0 bases, J shed 6 bases, and the junction held 3 bases outside the gene matches. The CDR3 protein is CASSLGQGAGQPQHF. DNA of the CDR3: TGCGCCAGCAGCTTGGGACAGGGGGCGGGTCAGCCCCAGCATTTT.